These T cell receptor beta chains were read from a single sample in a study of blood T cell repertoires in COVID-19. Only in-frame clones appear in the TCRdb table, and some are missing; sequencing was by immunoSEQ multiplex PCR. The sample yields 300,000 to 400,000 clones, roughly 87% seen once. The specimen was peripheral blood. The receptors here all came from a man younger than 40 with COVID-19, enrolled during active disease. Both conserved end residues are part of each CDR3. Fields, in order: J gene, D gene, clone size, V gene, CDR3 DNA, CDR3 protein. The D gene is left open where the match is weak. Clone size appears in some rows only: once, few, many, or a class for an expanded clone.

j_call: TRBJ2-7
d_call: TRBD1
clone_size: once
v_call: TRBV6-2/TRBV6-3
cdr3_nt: TGTGCCAGCAGTCGGATAGGACAGGGATCGTGGCATAGCGCCTTC
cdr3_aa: CASSRIGQGSWHSAF

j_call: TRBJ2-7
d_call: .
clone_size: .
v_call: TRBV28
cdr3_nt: TGTGCCAGCAGCCTTAGTTCCTACGAGCAGTACTTC
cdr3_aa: CASSLSSYEQYF

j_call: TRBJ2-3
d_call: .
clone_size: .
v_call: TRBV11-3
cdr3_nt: TGTGCCAGCAGCTTGACAGGTTGGGATACGCAGTATTTT
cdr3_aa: CASSLTGWDTQYF

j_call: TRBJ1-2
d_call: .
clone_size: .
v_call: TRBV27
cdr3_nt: TGTGCCAGCAGTCCACTCCCGCAGGGAAACGACGGCTACACCTTC
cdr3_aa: CASSPLPQGNDGYTF

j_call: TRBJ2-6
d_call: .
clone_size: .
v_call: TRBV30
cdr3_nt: TGTGCCCAACGCAACAGGGCTGGGGCCAACGTCCTGACTTTC
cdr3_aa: CAQRNRAGANVLTF

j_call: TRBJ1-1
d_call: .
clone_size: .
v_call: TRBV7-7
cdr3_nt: TGTGCCAGCAGCCCACATACCAACACTGAAGCTTTCTTT
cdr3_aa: CASSPHTNTEAFF

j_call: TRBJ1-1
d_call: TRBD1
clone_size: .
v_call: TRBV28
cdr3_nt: TGTGCCAGCAGAGAACAGGGGGCGCGAACTGAAGCTTTCTTT
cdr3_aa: CASREQGARTEAFF

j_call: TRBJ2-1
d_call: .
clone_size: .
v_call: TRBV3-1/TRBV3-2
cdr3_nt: TGTGCCAGCAGCCAAGATAGGAGTAGCGGACTACAGTTCTTC
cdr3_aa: CASSQDRSSGLQFF

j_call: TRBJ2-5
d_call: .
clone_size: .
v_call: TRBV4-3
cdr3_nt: TGCGCCAGCAGCCAAGATGGAGGGGGGGGAGAGACCCAGTACTTC
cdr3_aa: CASSQDGGGGETQYF

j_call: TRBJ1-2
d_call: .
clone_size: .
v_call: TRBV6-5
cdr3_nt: TGTGCCAGCATGGGGGGGCGATATGGCTACACCTTC
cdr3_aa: CASMGGRYGYTF

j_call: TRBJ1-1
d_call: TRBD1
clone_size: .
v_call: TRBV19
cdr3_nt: TGTGCCAGTAGTAGACAGGGGGCGCGTACTGAAGCTTTCTTT
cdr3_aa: CASSRQGARTEAFF

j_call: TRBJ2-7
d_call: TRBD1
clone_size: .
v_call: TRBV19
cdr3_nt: TGTGCCAGTACCCCAGCCTGGGACAGGGGGATGGGCGAGCAGTACTTC
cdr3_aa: CASTPAWDRGMGEQYF

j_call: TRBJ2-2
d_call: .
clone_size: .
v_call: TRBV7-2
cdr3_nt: TGTGCCAGCAGCCGGATAGTGAAGCGGAACACCGGGGAGCTGTTTTTT
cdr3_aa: CASSRIVKRNTGELFF

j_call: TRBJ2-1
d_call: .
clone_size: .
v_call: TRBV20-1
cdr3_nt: TGCAGCGCCAGGAAGGATGAGCAGTTCTTC
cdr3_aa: CSARKDEQFF

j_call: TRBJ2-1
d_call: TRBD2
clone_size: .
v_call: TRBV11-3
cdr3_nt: TGTGCCAGCAGCGCGGGGGGGCGGTCCTTGAGCTCCTACAATGAGCAGTTCTTC
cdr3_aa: CASSAGGRSLSSYNEQFF

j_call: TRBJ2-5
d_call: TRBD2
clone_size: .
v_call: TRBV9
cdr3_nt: TGTGCCAGCAGCGTAGATAGCGGGACGACCCAAGAGACCCAGTACTTC
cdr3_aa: CASSVDSGTTQETQYF

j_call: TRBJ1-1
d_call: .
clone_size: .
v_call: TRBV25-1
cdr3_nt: TGTGCCAGCAGTGAACAGGGAAGGACTGAAGCTTTCTTT
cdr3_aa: CASSEQGRTEAFF

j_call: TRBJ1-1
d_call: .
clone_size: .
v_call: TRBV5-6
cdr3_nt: TGTGCCAGCAGCGTCGGCAGGGTGAACACTGAAGCTTTCTTT
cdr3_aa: CASSVGRVNTEAFF

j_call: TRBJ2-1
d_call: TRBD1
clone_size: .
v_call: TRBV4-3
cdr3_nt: TGCGCCAGCAGCCAAGAACCCTCTTGGACAGGGACGGATGAGCAGTTCTTC
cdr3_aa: CASSQEPSWTGTDEQFF

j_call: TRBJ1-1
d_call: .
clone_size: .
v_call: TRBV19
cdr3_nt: TGTGCCAGTAGTCGGAGACGGGTTTACACTGAAGCTTTCTTT
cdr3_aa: CASSRRRVYTEAFF

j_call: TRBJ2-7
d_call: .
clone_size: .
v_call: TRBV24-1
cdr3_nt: TGTGCCACCCCCTCCTCGCCCAGTCAAGAGTACTTC
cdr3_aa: CATPSSPSQEYF

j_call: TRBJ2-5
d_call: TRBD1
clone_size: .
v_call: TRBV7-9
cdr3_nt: TGTGCCAGCAGCTTAAGACAGGGTACGGGGGAGACCCAGTACTTC
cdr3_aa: CASSLRQGTGETQYF

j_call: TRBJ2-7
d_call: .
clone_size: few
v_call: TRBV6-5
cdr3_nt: TGTGCCAGCCAGGGAGGAAGACTCTACGAGCAGTACTTC
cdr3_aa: CASQGGRLYEQYF

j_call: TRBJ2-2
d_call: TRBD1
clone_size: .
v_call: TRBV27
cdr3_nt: TGTGCCAGCAGTTCGGGACAGGGAAGCACCGGGGAGCTGTTTTTT
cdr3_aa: CASSSGQGSTGELFF

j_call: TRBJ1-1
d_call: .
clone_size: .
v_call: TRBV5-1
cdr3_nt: TGCGCCAGCAGCTTGAATACAAACACTGAAGCTTTCTTT
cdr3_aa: CASSLNTNTEAFF

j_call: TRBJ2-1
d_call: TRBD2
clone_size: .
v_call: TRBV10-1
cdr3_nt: TGCGCCAGCAGCAAGACTAGCGGGAGCCTGTCCTACAATGAGCAGTTCTTC
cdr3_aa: CASSKTSGSLSYNEQFF

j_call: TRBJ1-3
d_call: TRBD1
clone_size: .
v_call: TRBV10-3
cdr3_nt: TGTGCCATCGGACAGGGGGCAGGAAACACCATATATTTT
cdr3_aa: CAIGQGAGNTIYF

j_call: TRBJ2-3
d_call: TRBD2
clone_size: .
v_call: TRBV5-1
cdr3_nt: TGCGCCAGCAGCCGAGTAAGCGGGGGGGCTAGCACAGATACGCAGTATTTT
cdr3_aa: CASSRVSGGASTDTQYF

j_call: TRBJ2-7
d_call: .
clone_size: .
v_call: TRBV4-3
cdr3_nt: TGCGCCAGCAGCCCGAGACCGGGACACTACTACGAGCAGTACTTC
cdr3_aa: CASSPRPGHYYEQYF

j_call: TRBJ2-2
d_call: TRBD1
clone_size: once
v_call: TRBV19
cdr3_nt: TGTGCCAGTCGGACAGGGGCGCGGGTGCGGAACACCGGGGAGCTGTTTTTT
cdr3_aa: CASRTGARVRNTGELFF

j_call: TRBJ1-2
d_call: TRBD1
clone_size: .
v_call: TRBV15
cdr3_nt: TGTGCCACCAGACGGGACAGGGGTAACTATGGCTACACCTTC
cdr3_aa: CATRRDRGNYGYTF

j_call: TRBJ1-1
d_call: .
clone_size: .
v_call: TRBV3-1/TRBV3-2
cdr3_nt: TGTGCCAGCAGCCAAGTCCGGGGTGAAGCTTTCTTT
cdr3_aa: CASSQVRGEAFF

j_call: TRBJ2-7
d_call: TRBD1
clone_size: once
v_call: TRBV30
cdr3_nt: TGTGCCTGGACGCGCGGGGGGACAGGGGCCTACGAGCAGTACTTC
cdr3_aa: CAWTRGGTGAYEQYF

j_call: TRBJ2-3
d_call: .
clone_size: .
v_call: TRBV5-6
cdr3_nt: TGTGCCAGCAGCTTGGGGGGCAGAACCACAGATACGCAGTATTTT
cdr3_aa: CASSLGGRTTDTQYF

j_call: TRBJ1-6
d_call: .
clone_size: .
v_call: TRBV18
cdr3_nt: TGTGCCAGCTCACCGGGACTAAATTCACCCCTCCACTTT
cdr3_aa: CASSPGLNSPLHF

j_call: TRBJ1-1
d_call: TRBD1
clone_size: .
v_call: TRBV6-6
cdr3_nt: TGTGCCAGCAGACTCCGGACAGGGAACACTGAAGCTTTCTTT
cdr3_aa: CASRLRTGNTEAFF

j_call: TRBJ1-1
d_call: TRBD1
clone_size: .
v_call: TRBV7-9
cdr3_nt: TGTGCCAGCAGCTCACAGGGGGCAGTTGAAGCTTTCTTT
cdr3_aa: CASSSQGAVEAFF

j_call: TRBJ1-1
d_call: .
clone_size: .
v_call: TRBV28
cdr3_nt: TGTGCCAGCAGTCCCCAGTACACTGAAGCTTTCTTT
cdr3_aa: CASSPQYTEAFF

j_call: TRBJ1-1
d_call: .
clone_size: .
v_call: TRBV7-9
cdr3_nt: TGTGCCAGCAGCTTAGCAGGCAGGGGAACTGAAGCTTTCTTT
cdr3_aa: CASSLAGRGTEAFF

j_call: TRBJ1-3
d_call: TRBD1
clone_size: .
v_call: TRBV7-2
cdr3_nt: TGTGCCAGCAACAGGGGGTCGCCTGGAAACACCATATATTTT
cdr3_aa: CASNRGSPGNTIYF

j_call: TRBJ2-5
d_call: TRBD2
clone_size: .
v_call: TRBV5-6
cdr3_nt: TGTGCCAGCAGTCGTCTAGCGGCGGGAGAGACCCAGTACTTC
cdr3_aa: CASSRLAAGETQYF

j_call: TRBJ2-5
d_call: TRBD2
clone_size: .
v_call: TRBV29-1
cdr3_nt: TGCAGCGTTCATGGGACTAGCGGAAAAGAGACCCAGTACTTC
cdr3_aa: CSVHGTSGKETQYF

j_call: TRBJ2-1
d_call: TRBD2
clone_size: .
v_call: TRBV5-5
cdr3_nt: TGTGCCAGCAGCCACCCAATTAGGACTAGCGGGGACTCCTACAATGAGCAGTTCTTC
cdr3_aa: CASSHPIRTSGDSYNEQFF

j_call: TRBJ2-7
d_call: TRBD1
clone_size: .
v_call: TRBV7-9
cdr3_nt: TGTGCCAGCAGCTTAGCGACCGGGACAGGGACCTACGAGCAGTACTTC
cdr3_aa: CASSLATGTGTYEQYF

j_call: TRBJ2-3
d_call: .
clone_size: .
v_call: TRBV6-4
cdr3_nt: TGTGCCAGCAGTGAACAGGAGACAGATACGCAGTATTTT
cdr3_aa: CASSEQETDTQYF